This T cell receptor beta chain was recovered during a study of T cell responses to AZD1222 COVID-19 vaccine. Study-wide results and caveats: Females outnumbered males among donors, who were mostly white British; clonal diversity was possibly underestimated. An increase in Spike-specific TCR breadth and depth was observed after two AZD1222 doses.

V lost 4 bases to trimming and J lost 4 bases, with 27 bases between them. Germline V lookup: CDR1 SGHRS, CDR2 YFSETQ. CDR3 length: 18 amino acids. The method was immunoSEQ multiplex PCR; TCRdb's version includes in-frame clones alone and lacks a portion of them. The sample lists 80,000 or so clones; roughly 80% were seen once. Details on this clone: Its cognate antigen is unknown.

Here the sequenced sample was peripheral blood, taken 28 days after the second dose of the MenACWY control vaccine. The chain employs TRBV5-1 and TRBJ2-7; D call uncertain. This receptor was obtained from an adult who received the MenACWY meningococcal vaccine as a control. The CDR3 DNA follows: TGCGCCAGCAGCCGGCGCCGGACGGTGTCTATTCCCGGATACGAGCAGTACTTC. This sequence encodes CASSRRRTVSIPGYEQYF.